This T cell receptor beta chain was captured by sequencing in a study of blood T cell repertoires in COVID-19 (dated by TCRdb to between 2020 and 2021). As for the study more broadly: Samples covering the acute and convalescent phases of COVID-19 were provided by collaborators in the United States, Italy and Spain. The samples were drawn from the first 160 participants of the ongoing ImmuneRACE study and from roughly 1,300 subjects provided by 6 global collaborators. The repertoires were made available in a free public database intended to serve as a resource for research on the immune response to SARS-CoV-2. A de-identified subject ID, COVID-19 status, age in years and sex were almost always included in the sample metadata. Deeply sampled blood TCRbeta repertoires from subjects exposed to, actively infected with, or recovered from COVID-19 were included in the dataset. Where HLA class I and class II types were available, the types were taken from metadata supplied by the sample provider, not from assay-based typing. The prospective study material was composed of cDNA or gDNA derived from T cells, B-cell-depleted T cells, or PBMCs.

Concerning this clone itself: This receptor's antigen is unknown. Nothing much larger sits one base from this clone, and base qualities are not available.

Samples from volunteer blood donors who had recovered from COVID-19 were contributed by a second Seattle source. Whole blood was collected in K2EDTA tubes by collaborating institutions according to the institutions' own protocols. For TCRbeta analysis, collaborator samples were shipped as frozen whole blood, as isolated PBMCs, or as DNA extracted from either sample type. General study outcomes and caveats: Clinical and demographic metadata were provided uncurated, with the amount varying by source and participant.

The immunoSEQ Assay, a bias-controlled multiplex PCR, was used to amplify TCRbeta CDR3 regions from genomic DNA. The paper's data handling went like this. The number of nucleated cells in each sample was estimated by amplification of reference gene primers within the assay. To quantify the absolute abundance of each unique TCRbeta CDR3 rearrangement, sequence reads were collapsed and filtered. For each sample, productive Simpson clonality was calculated as the square root of Simpson's diversity index across productive rearrangements. TCRdb retrieved this table from immuneACCESS and kept in-frame rearrangements only. Not all clones are present; in checked studies, unresolved V genes account for under half, and no reason is known for the remainder. V, J and clone size derive from that table, while D and trimming were established from the DNA sequence. For this sample the table gives approximately 240,000 clones, of which 70% to 90% were detected only once. The ten largest make up around 3% of the sample.

The receptor was derived from a man aged 50 to 60 who had recovered from COVID-19. The specimen was peripheral blood.

The CDR3 has the sequence CASSSGLRGTGELFF. The DNA sequence is TGTGCCAGCAGCTCGGGACTCAGGGGGACCGGGGAGCTGTTTTTT. Recombination linked TRBV11-3 to TRBJ2-2; the D gene is perhaps TRBD1, on 7 matching bases. There are 15 amino acids in the CDR3, from cysteine to phenylalanine inclusive. Solely the CDR3 DNA is kept, with 45 bases framed from the first base. CDR1 and CDR2, per the germline V gene, are SGHNT and YENEEA. Deletion took 4 bases off V and 5 bases off J, with a span of 14 bases between the germline ends.